This TCR beta chain was sequenced in a study of blood T cell repertoires in COVID-19. For the study at large: Samples came from the United States, Italy and Spain, spanning acute and convalescent COVID-19. Sources were T cells, B-cell-depleted T cells, or PBMCs; the material itself was cDNA or gDNA.

In the original analysis: Reference gene primer amplification gave nucleated cell count estimates. Data came from immunoSEQ multiplex PCR; TCRdb stores just in-frame clones and leaves some out. V and J calls and clone size follow that table, whereas D and trimming were derived from the DNA. The sample lists roughly 140,000 clones; 75% to 85% were seen once. This CDR3 comprises 14 residues. V lost 4 bases to trimming and J lost 1 base; unmatched junction nucleotides: 3. Germline CDR1 is SGHNT and CDR2 is YYREEE (reference sequence). This TCR was recovered from a man aged 45-65 years with acute or convalescent COVID-19. Material for sequencing was peripheral blood. The V and J genes are TRBV5-4 and TRBJ2-5; 8 nucleotides agree with TRBD2. For the CDR3, the DNA is TGTGCCAGCAGCGGGGGACTAGGCCAAGAGACCCAGTACTTC. Translation: CASSGGLGQETQYF.